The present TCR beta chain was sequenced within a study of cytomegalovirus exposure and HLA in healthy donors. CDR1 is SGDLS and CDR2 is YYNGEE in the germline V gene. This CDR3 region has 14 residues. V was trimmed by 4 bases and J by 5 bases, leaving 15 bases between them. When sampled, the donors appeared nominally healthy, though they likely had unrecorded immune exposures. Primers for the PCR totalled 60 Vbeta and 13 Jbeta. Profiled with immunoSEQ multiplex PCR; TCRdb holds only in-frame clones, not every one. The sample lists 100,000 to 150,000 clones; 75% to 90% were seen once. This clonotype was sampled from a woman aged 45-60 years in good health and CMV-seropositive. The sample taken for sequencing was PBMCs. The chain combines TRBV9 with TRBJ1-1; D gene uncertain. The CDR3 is CASSPLGGRTEAFF. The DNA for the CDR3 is TGTGCCAGCAGCCCACTCGGAGGGAGGACTGAAGCTTTCTTT.